This T cell receptor (beta chain) was observed in a study of blood T cell repertoires in COVID-19. Across the whole study: Whether acute or convalescent, the COVID-19 samples came from the United States, Italy and Spain. PBMCs, B-cell-depleted T cells, or T cells were the source of the cDNA or gDNA that made up the material.

The CDR3 spans 15 residues. The V end was cut by 7 bases, the J end by 6 bases, with 21 bases between. Germline lookup yields CDR1 LNHDA and CDR2 SQIVND (reference sequence). In the authors' workflow: Reference gene primer amplification gave nucleated cell count estimates. The data were produced by immunoSEQ multiplex PCR, yet TCRdb's version contains in-frame clones alone and is incomplete. Clone size and V and J calls were adopted from that table, with D and trimming inferred from the DNA. Altogether around 250,000 clones are present, 70% to 90% being singletons, with the ten largest covering 5.1%.

Sequencing was performed on peripheral blood. The V gene is TRBV19, the J gene TRBJ1-1, with D maybe TRBD1 (6 bases). This TCR was recovered from a man over 45 with active or convalescent COVID-19. DNA of the CDR3: TGTGCCAGTACCCCAAACAGGGAACGAACGTCTGAAGCTTTCTTT. It translates to CASTPNRERTSEAFF.